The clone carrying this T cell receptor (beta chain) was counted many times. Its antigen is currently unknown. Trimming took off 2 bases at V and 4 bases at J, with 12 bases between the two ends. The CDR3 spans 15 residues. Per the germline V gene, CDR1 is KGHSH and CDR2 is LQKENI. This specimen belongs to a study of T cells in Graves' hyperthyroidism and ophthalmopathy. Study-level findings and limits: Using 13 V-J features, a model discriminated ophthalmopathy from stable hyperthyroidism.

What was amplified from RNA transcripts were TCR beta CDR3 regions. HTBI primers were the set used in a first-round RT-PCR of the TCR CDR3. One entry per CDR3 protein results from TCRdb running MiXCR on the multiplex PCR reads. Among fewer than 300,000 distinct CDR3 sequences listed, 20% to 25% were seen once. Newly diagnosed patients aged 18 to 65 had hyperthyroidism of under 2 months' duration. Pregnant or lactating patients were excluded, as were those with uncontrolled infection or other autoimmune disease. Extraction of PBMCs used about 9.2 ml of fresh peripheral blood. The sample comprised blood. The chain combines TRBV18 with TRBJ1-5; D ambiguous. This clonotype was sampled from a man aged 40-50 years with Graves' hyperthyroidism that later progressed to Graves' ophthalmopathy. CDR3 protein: CASSPLAGVNQPQHF. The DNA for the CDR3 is TGTGCCAGCTCACCATTGGCAGGCGTTAATCAGCCCCAGCATTTT.